What follows describes a single T cell receptor beta chain. This specimen belongs to a study of blood T cell repertoires in COVID-19. For the study at large: There were acute and convalescent COVID-19 samples, and they came from the United States, Italy and Spain. T cells, B-cell-depleted T cells, or PBMCs provided the cDNA or gDNA that served as material.

The table came from immunoSEQ multiplex PCR; TCRdb's copy has only in-frame clones and leaves some out. The sample has about 24,000 clones, 82% seen once. The sequencing sample was made of peripheral blood. This sequence was found in a human donor in a cohort sampled during active COVID-19.

The CDR3 reads CSVREVRETQYF. In DNA form, the CDR3 reads TGCAGCGTTAGAGAGGTTAGGGAGACCCAGTACTTC. The V call is TRBV29-1, the J call TRBJ2-5, with D hard to call. The CDR3 loop spans 12 amino acids. Trimming left V 5 bases short and J 5 bases short, with 12 bases between. CDR1 is SQVTM and CDR2 is ANQGSEA in the germline V gene.